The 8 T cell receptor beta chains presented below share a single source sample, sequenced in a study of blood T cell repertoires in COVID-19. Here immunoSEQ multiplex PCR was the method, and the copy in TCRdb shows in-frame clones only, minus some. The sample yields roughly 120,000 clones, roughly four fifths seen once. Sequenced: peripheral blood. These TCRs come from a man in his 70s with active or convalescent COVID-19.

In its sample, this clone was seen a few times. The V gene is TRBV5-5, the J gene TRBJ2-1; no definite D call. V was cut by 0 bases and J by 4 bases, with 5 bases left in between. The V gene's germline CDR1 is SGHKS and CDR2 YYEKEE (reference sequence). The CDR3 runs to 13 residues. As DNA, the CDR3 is TGTGCCAGCAGCTTGGGACTTTACAATGAGCAGTTCTTC. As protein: CASSLGLYNEQFF.

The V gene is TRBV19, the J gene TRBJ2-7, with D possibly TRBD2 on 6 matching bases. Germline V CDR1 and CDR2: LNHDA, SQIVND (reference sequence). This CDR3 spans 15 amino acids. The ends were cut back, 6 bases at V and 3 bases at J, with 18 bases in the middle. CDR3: CASRSGQGGFYEQYF. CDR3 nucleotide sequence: TGTGCCAGTAGGTCCGGGCAGGGAGGATTCTACGAGCAGTACTTC.

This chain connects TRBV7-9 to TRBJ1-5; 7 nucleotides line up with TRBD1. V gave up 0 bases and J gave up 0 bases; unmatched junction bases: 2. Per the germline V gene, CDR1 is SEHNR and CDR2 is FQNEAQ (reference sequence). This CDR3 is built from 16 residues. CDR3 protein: CASSLAQGSSNQPQHF. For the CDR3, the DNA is TGTGCCAGCAGCTTAGCACAGGGGTCTAGCAATCAGCCCCAGCATTTT.

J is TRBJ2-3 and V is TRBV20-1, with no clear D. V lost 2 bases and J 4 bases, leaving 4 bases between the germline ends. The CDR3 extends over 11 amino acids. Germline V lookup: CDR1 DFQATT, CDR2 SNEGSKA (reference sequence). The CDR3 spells CSARLADTQYF. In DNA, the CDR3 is TGCAGTGCTAGACTAGCAGATACGCAGTATTTT.

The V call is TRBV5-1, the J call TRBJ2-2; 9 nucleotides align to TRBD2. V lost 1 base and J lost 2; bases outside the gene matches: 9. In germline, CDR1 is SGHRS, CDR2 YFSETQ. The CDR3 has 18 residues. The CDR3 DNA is TGCGCCAGCAGCTTGAATGGAGGACTAGCGCGAAACACCGGGGAGCTGTTTTTT. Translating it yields CASSLNGGLARNTGELFF. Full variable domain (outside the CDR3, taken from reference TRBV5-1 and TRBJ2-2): KAGVTQTPRYLIKTRGQQVTLSCSPISGHRSVSWYQQTPGQGLQFLFEYFSETQRNKGNFPGRFSGRQFSNSRSEMNVSTLELGDSALYLCASSLNGGLARNTGELFFGEGSRLTVL.

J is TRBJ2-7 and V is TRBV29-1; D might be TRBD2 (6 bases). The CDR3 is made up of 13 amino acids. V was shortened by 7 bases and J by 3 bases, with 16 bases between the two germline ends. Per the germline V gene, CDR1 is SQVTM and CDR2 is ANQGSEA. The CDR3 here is CSGGRGLLYEQYF. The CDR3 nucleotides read TGCAGCGGGGGCCGGGGACTCCTCTACGAGCAGTACTTC.

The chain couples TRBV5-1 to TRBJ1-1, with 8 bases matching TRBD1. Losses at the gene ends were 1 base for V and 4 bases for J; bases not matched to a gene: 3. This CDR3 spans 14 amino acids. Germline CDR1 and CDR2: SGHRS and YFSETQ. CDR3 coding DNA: TGCGCCAGCAGCTTGATTCAGGGGGCCACTGAAGCTTTCTTT. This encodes CASSLIQGATEAFF. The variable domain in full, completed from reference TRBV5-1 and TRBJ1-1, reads KAGVTQTPRYLIKTRGQQVTLSCSPISGHRSVSWYQQTPGQGLQFLFEYFSETQRNKGNFPGRFSGRQFSNSRSEMNVSTLELGDSALYLCASSLIQGATEAFFGQGTRLTVV.

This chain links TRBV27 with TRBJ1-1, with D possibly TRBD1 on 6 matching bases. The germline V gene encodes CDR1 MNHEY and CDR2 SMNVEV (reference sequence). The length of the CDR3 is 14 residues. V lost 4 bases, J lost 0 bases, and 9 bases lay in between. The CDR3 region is CASSSRQVNTEAFF. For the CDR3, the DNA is TGTGCCAGCAGTTCCCGACAGGTGAACACTGAAGCTTTCTTT.